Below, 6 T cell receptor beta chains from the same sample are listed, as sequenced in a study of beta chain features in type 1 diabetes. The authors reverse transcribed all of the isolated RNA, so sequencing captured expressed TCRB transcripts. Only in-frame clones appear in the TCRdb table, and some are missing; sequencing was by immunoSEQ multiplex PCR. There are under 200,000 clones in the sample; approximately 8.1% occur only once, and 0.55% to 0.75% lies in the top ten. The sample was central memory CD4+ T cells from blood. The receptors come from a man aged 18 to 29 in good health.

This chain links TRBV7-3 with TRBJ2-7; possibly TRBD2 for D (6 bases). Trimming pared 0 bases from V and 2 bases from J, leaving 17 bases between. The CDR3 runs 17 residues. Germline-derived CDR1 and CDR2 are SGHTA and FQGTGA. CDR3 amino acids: CASSLTPIGGKTYEQYF. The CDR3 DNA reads TGTGCCAGCAGCTTAACCCCAATCGGGGGTAAGACCTACGAGCAGTACTTC.

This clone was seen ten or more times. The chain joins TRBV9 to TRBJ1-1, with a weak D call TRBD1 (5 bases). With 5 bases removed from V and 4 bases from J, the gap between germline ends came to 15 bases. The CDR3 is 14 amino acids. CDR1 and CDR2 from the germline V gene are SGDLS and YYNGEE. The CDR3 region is CASSVHSGGTEAFF. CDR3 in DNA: TGTGCCAGCAGTGTCCATTCGGGGGGCACTGAAGCTTTCTTT.

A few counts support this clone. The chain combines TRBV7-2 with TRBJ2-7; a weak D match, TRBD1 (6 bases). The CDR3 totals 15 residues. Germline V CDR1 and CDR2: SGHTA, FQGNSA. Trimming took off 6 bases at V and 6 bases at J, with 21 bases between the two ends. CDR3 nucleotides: TGTGCCAGCAGTCGCATTCCCGGGACACCTGCCGAGCAGTACTTC. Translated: CASSRIPGTPAEQYF.

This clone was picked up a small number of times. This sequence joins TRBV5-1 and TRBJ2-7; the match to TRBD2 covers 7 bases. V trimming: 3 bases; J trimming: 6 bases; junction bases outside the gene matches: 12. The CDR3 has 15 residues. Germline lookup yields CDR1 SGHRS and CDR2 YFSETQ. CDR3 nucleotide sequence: TGCGCCAGCAGCTGGGGTGGGAGGGGAGGAAGCGAGCAGTACTTC. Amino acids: CASSWGGRGGSEQYF.

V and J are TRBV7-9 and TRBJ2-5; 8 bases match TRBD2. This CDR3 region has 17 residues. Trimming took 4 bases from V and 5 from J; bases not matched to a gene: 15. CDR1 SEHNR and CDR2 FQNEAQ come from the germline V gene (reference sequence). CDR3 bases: TGTGCCAGCAGCTCCCGGTCCGGCGGGGGGACGCAGGAGACCCAGTACTTC. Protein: CASSSRSGGGTQETQYF.

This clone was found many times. DNA for the CDR3: TGTGCCTGCATTAGCGGAAGGTCCTACAATGAGCAGTTCTTC. Protein sequence: CACISGRSYNEQFF. The chain joins TRBV30 to TRBJ2-1; D might be TRBD2 (6 bases). Germline CDR1 reads GTSNPN; CDR2 reads SVGIG (reference sequence). CDR3 length: 14 residues. Trimming left V 6 bases short and J 1 base short, with 13 bases between.